This entry describes one T cell receptor beta chain. Libraries were prepared by immunoSEQ multiplex PCR; TCRdb keeps only in-frame clonotypes and omits some of them. The sample lists some 13,000 clones, 65% to 90% occurring once. Germline lookup yields CDR1 LGHDT and CDR2 YNNKEL (reference sequence). The V gene end was trimmed by 4 bases and the J gene end by 6 bases; junction bases not matched to a gene: 4. The CDR3 runs to 14 residues. The data stem from a study of blood T cell repertoires in COVID-19. Overall study context: Sites in the United States, Italy and Spain provided acute and convalescent COVID-19 samples. Nucleic acid was either cDNA or gDNA, and it came from T cells, B-cell-depleted T cells, or PBMCs.

V is TRBV3-1 (or the pseudogene TRBV3-2) and J is TRBJ1-5, with 9 bases that match TRBD1. The specimen sequenced was peripheral blood. The sequence was obtained from a man older than 75 with acute or convalescent COVID-19. The DNA for the CDR3 is TGTGCCAGCAGCCCGCACAGGGGGCTTCAGCCCCAGCATTTT. Residues: CASSPHRGLQPQHF.